What follows describes a single T cell receptor beta chain. What it binds is not known. These data originate in a study of cytomegalovirus exposure and HLA in healthy donors. Points from the study as a whole: A missense DCLRE1C variant was associated with V- and J-gene trimming of TCR beta chains in a later analysis, and an independent cohort replicated the association. Further analysis, carried out later, found HLA-associated TCR beta chains more clonally expanded than equally common other chains.

The PCR employed 60 Vbeta primers together with 13 Jbeta primers. Here immunoSEQ multiplex PCR was the method, and the copy in TCRdb shows in-frame clones only, minus some. Among around 160,000 clones, over 80% were seen once, and the ten largest hold roughly 4%. CDR3 length: 12 residues. The V gene's germline CDR1 is MDHEN and CDR2 SYDVKM. The ends lost 5 bases at V and 8 bases at J; junction bases unmatched: 4. The sample comprised PBMCs. The clonotype comes from a man in his fifties in good health and CMV-seropositive. The genes are TRBV28 and TRBJ2-3, with TRBD1 identical over 7 bases. CDR3 amino acids: CASSGRQGTQYF. CDR3 sequence (DNA): TGTGCCAGCAGTGGTCGACAGGGTACGCAGTATTTT.